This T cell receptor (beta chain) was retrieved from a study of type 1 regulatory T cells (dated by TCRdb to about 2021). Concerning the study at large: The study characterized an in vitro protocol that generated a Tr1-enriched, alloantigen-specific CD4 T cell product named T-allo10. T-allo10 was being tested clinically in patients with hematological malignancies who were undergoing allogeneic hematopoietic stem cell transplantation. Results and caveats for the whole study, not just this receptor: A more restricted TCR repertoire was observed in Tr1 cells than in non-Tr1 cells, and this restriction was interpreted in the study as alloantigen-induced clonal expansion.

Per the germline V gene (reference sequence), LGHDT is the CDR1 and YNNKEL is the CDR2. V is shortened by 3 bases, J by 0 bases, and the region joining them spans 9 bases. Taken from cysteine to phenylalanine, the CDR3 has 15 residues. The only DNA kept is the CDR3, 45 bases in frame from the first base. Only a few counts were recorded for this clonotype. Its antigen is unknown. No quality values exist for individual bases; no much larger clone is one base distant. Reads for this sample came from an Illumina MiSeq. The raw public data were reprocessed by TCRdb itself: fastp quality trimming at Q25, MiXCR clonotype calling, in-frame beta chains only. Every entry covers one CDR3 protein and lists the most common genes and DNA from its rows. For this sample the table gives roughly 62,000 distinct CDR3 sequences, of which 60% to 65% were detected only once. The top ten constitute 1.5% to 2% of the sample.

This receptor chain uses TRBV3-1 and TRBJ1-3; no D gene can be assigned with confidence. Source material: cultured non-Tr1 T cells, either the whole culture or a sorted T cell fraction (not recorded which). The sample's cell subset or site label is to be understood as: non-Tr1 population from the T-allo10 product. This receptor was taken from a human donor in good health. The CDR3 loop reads CASSQPGFSGNTIYF. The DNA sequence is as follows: TGTGCCAGCAGCCAGCCGGGATTCTCTGGAAACACCATATATTTT.